This T cell receptor (beta chain) appears in the sequencing data of a study of low-dose radiotherapy and immunotherapy resistance in tumors. Study-level information: While receiving nivolumab 240 mg every two weeks, patients also received ipilimumab 1 mg/kg every six weeks, both intravenously. The study gave patients oral aspirin 300 mg daily for four cycles from cycle 1 day 1.

Priming of first-strand cDNA relied on TRAV- and TRBV-specific primers (covering alpha and beta chains). Both a constant-region primer and a V-primer adapter served to amplify TCRs across roughly 22 PCR cycles. TCRdb re-analysed the reads in MiXCR, keeping a single row per CDR3 protein. Of 59,000 or so distinct CDR3 sequences listed, around a quarter are singletons. Time point of the sample: before trial treatment. Low-dose radiotherapy and low-dose cyclophosphamide, together with aspirin, ipilimumab and nivolumab, were given to donors. The TCR comes from a male donor with rectosigmoid adenocarcinoma. Sequencing was performed on PBMCs, taken before treatment.

The CDR3 reads CASSRQGGYEQYF. DNA of the CDR3: TGTGCCAGCAGCAGGCAGGGCGGATACGAGCAGTACTTC. The V call is TRBV5-4, the J call TRBJ2-7, with a possible D match to TRBD1 (5 bases). The V end was cut by 4 bases, the J end by 4 bases, with 12 bases between. There are 13 residues in the CDR3. From germline, CDR1 is SGHNT and CDR2 YYREEE (reference sequence).